This T cell receptor (beta chain) stems from a study of blood T cell repertoires in COVID-19. The overall study: From the United States, Italy and Spain came samples of acute and convalescent COVID-19. T cells, B-cell-depleted T cells, or PBMCs supplied cDNA or gDNA.

The method was immunoSEQ multiplex PCR; TCRdb's version includes in-frame clones alone and lacks a portion of them. The repertoire holds 35,000 to 40,000 clones, with around 90% as singletons. CDR3 length: 18 amino acids. Germline CDR1 and CDR2: MGHRA and YSYEKL. Trimming removed 0 bases from V and 8 bases from J; junction bases left unmatched: 15. The sequence was collected from a human donor in a cohort sampled during active COVID-19. The chain has TRBV4-1 and TRBJ1-3, with 8 nucleotides matching TRBD1. Material: peripheral blood. The CDR3 here is CASSQDTLTGGRRYTIYF. In DNA, the CDR3 is TGCGCCAGCAGCCAAGATACGCTAACAGGGGGTAGGAGATACACCATATATTTT.